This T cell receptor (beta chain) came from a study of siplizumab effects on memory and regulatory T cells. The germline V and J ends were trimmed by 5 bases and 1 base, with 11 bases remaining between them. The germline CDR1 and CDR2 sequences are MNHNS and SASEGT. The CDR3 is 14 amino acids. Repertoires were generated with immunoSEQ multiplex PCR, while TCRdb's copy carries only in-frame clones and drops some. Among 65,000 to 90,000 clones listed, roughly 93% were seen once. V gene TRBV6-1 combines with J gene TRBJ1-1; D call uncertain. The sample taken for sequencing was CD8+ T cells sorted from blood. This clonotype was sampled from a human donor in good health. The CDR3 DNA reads TGTGCCAGCAGTTATGCAACAAAGAACACTGAAGCTTTCTTT. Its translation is CASSYATKNTEAFF.